The table lists the clone carrying this T cell receptor (beta chain) with a few counts. The data originate from a study of T-cell reconstitution after alpha-beta-depleted transplantation in children. The germline gives CDR1 DFQATT, CDR2 SNEGSKA (reference sequence). The V and J ends lost 1 base and 10 bases respectively, with 11 bases between them. CDR3 length: 13 residues. Preparing the TCRbeta library involved the use of unique molecular identifiers. One entry per CDR3 protein results from TCRdb running MiXCR on the PCR reads. The data contain about 270,000 distinct CDR3 sequences, approximately 9.8% of them singletons.

This clonotype was obtained from a human donor who donated a stem cell graft to a child with SCID. The V gene is TRBV20-1, the J gene TRBJ1-6; D is unclear. Source: PBMCs from the stem cell graft donor, taken from the stem cell graft. CDR3 sequence (DNA): TGCAGTGCTAGAGCAACCGGGAGGTCACCCCTCCACTTT. Its protein product is CSARATGRSPLHF.